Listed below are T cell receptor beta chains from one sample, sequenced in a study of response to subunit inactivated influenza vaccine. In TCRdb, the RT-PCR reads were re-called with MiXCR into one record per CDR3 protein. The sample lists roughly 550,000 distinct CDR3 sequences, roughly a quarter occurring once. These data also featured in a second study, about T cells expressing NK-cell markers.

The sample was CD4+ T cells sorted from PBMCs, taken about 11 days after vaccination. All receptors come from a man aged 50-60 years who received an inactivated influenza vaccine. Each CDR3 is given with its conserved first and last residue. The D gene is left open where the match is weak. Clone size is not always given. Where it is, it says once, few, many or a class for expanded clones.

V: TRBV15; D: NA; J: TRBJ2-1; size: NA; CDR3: CATSRDLRLYNEQFF; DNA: TGTGCCACCAGCAGAGATTTACGTCTCTACAATGAGCAGTTCTTC
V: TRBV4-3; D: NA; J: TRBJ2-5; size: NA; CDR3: CATFETQYF; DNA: TGCGCCACCTTTGAGACCCAGTACTTC
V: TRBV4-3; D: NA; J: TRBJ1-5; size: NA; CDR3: CASSPGLGGAQHF; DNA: TGCGCCAGCAGCCCCGGGCTCGGTGGGGCCCAGCATTTT
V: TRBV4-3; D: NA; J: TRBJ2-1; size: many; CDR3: CASSQDLGGGKYLNEQFF; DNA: TGCGCCAGCAGCCAAGATCTGGGGGGGGGCAAGTACCTGAATGAGCAGTTCTTC
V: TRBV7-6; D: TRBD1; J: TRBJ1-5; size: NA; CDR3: CASSETQGNQPQHF; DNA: TGTGCCAGCAGCGAAACACAGGGGAATCAGCCCCAGCATTTT
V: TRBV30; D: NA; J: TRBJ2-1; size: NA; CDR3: CAWSPLADNEQFF; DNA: TGTGCCTGGAGTCCGTTAGCGGACAATGAGCAGTTCTTC
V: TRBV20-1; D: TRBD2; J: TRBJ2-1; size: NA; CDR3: CSARWGLAGAYNEQFF; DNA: TGCAGTGCCAGATGGGGACTAGCGGGAGCCTACAATGAGCAGTTCTTC
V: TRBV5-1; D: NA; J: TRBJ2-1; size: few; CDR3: CASSLTWGLWNEQFF; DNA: TGCGCCAGCAGCTTGACGTGGGGCCTATGGAATGAGCAGTTCTTC
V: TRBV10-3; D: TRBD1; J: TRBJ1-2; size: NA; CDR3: CAITPRQGQGYTF; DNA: TGTGCCATCACCCCTCGACAGGGACAAGGCTACACCTTC
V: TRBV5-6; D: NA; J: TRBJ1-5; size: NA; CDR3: CASSFRWGRNQPQHF; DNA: TGTGCCAGCAGCTTCCGTTGGGGTAGGAATCAGCCCCAGCATTTT
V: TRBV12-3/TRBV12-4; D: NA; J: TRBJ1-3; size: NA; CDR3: CASRVSGNTIYF; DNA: TGTGCCAGCAGAGTGTCTGGAAACACCATATATTTT
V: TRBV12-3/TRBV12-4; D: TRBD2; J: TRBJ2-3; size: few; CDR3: CASSSTSGGGDTQYF; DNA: TGTGCCAGCAGCTCGACTAGCGGGGGGGGAGATACGCAGTATTTT
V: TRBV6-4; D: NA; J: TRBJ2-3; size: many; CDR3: CASSARSSGTTDTQYF; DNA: TGTGCCAGCAGTGCACGGTCCTCAGGGACCACAGATACGCAGTATTTT
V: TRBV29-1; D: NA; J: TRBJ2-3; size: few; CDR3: CSVEKTGLWADTQYF; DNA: TGCAGCGTTGAAAAAACAGGGCTTTGGGCAGATACGCAGTATTTT
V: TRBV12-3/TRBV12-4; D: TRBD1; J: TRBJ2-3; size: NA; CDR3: CASSQQGAGDTQYF; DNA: TGTGCCAGCAGTCAACAGGGGGCAGGGGATACGCAGTATTTT
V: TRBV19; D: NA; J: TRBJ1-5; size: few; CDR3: CASSIGGNQPQHF; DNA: TGTGCCAGTAGTATTGGTGGAAACCAGCCCCAGCATTTT
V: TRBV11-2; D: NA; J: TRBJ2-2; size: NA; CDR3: CASSSLRSTGELFF; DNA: TGTGCCAGCAGCTCCCTACGGAGCACCGGGGAGCTGTTTTTT
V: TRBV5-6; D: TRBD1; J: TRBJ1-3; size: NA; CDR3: CASSLSGTVYGNTIYF; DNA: TGTGCCAGCAGCTTATCCGGGACAGTCTATGGAAACACCATATATTTT
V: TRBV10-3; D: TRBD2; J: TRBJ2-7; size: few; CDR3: CAGGGPYEQYF; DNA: TGTGCCGGCGGGGGGCCCTACGAGCAGTACTTC
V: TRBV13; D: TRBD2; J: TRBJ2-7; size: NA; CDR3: CASCYGRASYEQYF; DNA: TGTGCCAGCTGCTACGGGAGGGCCTCCTACGAGCAGTACTTC
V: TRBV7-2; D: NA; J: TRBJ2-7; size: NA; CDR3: CASSLGSVSYEQYF; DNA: TGTGCCAGCAGCTTAGGGTCCGTCTCCTACGAGCAGTACTTC
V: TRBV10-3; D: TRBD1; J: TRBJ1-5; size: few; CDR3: CAISESDRGRQPQHF; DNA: TGTGCCATCAGTGAGTCGGACAGGGGGAGGCAGCCCCAGCATTTT
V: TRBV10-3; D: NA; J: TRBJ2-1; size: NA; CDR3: CAISESPPYNEQFF; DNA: TGTGCCATCAGTGAGTCCCCTCCCTACAATGAGCAGTTCTTC
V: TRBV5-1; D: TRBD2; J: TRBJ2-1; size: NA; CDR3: CASSLVGLAGLRAAFF; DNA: TGCGCCAGCAGCTTGGTGGGACTAGCGGGCCTCCGAGCTGCGTTCTTC
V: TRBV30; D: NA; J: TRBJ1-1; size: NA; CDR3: CAWSVYRVNTEAFF; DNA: TGTGCCTGGAGTGTATACAGGGTGAACACTGAAGCTTTCTTT
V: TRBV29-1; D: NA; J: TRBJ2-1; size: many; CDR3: CSAKWVVRNNEQFF; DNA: TGCAGCGCAAAATGGGTAGTCAGAAACAATGAGCAGTTCTTC